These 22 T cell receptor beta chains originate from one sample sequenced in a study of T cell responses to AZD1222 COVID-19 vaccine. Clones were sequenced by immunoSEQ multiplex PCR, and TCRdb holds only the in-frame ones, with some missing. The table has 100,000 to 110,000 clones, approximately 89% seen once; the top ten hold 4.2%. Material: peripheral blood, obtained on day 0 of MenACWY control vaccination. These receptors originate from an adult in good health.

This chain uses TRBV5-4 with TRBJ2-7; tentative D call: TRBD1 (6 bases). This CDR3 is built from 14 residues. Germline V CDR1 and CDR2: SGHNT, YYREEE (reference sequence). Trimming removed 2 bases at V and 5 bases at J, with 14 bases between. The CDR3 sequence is CASSLSSTGNEQYF. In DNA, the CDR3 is TGTGCCAGCAGCTTAAGCTCCACAGGGAACGAGCAGTACTTC.

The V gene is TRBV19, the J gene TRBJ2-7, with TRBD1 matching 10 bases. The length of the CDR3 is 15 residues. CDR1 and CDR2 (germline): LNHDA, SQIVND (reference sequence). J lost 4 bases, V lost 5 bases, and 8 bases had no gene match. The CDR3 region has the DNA TGTGCCAGTAGTCTGACCGGGACAGGGGTTTACGAGCAGTACTTC. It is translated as CASSLTGTGVYEQYF.

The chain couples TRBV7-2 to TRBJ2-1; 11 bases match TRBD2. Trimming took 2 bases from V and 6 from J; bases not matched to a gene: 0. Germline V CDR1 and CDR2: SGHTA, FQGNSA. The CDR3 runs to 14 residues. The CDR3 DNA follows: TGTGCCAGCAGCTTACTAGCGGGGGGCAATGAGCAGTTCTTC. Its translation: CASSLLAGGNEQFF.

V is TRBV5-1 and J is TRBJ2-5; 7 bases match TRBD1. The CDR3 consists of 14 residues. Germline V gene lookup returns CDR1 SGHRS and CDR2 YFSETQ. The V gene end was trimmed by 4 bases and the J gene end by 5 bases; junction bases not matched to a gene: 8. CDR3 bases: TGCGCCAGCAGCCCTGGGGACAGCTCGGAGACCCAGTACTTC. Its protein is CASSPGDSSETQYF.

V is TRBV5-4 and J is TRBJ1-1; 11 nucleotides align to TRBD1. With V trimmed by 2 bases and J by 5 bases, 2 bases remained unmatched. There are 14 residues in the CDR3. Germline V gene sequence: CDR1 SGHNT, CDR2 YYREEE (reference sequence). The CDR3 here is CASSLGQGATEAFF. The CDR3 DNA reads TGTGCCAGCAGCTTAGGACAGGGGGCGACTGAAGCTTTCTTT.

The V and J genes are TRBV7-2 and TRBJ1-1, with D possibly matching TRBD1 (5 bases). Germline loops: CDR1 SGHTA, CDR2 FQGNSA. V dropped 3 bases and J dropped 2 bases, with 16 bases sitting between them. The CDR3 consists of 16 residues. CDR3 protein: CASSFRQIRFNTEAFF. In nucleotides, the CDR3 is TGTGCCAGCAGCTTCCGACAGATCCGCTTTAACACTGAAGCTTTCTTT. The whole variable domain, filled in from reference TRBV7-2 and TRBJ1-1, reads GAGVSQSPSNKVTEKGKDVELRCDPISGHTALYWYRQSLGQGLEFLIYFQGNSAPDKSGLPSDRFSAERTGGSVSTLTIQRTQQEDSAVYLCASSFRQIRFNTEAFFGQGTRLTVV.

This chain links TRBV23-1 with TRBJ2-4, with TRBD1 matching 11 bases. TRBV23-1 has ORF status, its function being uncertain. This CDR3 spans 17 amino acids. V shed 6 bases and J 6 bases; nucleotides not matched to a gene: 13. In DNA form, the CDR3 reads TGCGCCAGCAGACCTCCGGGAGGGGACAGGGGGGTAAACATTCAGTACTTC. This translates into CASRPPGGDRGVNIQYF.

The CDR3 region has the DNA TGCAGCGTTCCCGTTGGTTTACGGGCGGCAGATACGCAGTATTTT. Its protein product is CSVPVGLRAADTQYF. The chain couples TRBV29-1 to TRBJ2-3; D unclear. The CDR3 contains 15 residues. Trimming removed 5 bases from V and 4 bases from J, with 19 bases in between. The germline V gene has CDR1 SQVTM and CDR2 ANQGSEA.

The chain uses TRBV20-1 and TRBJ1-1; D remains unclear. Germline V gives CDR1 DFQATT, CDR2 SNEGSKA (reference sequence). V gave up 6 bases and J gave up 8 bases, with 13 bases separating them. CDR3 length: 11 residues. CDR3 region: CSARRVFEAFF. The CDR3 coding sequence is TGCAGTGCCAGACGGGTTTTCGAAGCTTTCTTT.

Written as DNA, the CDR3 is TGTGCCAGCTCAAATACGGGGGCGGGAGCTTACTTC. This translates into CASSNTGAGAYF. The J gene is TRBJ2-4, the V gene TRBV7-9; the D gene is possibly TRBD2 (7 bases). Trimming took off 8 bases at V and 16 bases at J, with 21 bases between the two ends. Germline values: CDR1 SEHNR, CDR2 FQNEAQ (reference sequence). The CDR3 runs to 12 residues.

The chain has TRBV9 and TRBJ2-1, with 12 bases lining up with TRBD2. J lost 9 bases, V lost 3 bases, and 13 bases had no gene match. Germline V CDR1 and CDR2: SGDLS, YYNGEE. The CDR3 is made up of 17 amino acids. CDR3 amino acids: CASSGRRTSGAGGEQFF. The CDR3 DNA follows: TGTGCCAGCAGCGGACGTAGGACTAGCGGGGCCGGGGGTGAGCAGTTCTTC.

The DNA of the CDR3 is TGCGCCAGCAGCGCCAGACAGGGGTTCGAGCAGTACTTC. It encodes CASSARQGFEQYF. The chain has TRBV5-1 and TRBJ2-7; 8 bases map to TRBD1. This CDR3 comprises 13 residues. V gave up 4 bases and J gave up 6 bases; unmatched junction bases: 6. Germline V gene data show CDR1 as SGHRS and CDR2 as YFSETQ.

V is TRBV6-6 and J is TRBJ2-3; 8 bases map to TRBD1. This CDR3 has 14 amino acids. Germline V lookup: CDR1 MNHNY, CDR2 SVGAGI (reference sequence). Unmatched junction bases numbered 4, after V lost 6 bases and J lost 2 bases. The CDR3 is CASSRQGPTDTQYF. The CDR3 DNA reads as TGTGCCAGCAGCAGACAGGGGCCCACAGATACGCAGTATTTT.

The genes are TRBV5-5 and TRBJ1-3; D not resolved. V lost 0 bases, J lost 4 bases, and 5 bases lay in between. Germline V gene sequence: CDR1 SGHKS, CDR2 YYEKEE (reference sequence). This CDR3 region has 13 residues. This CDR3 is CASSLVTGNTIYF. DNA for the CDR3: TGTGCCAGCAGCTTGGTTACAGGAAACACCATATATTTT.

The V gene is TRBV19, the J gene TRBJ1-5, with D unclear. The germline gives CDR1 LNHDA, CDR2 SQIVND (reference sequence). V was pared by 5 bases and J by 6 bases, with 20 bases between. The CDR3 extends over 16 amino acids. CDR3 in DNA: TGTGCCAGTAGTGACCGAGGAGGGCTTTGGTCTCAGCCCCAGCATTTT. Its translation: CASSDRGGLWSQPQHF.

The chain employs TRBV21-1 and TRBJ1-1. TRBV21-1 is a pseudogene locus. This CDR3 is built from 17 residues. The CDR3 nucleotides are TGTGCCAGCAGCAAAGCCGGGGGTCGAATATCGAACACTGAAGCTTTCTTT. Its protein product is CASSKAGGRISNTEAFF.

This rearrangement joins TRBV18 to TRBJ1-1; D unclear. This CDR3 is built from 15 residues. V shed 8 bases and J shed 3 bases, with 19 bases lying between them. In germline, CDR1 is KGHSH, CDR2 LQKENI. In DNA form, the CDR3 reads TGTGCCAGCACCCGATTAGCGGGTCGAGACACTGAAGCTTTCTTT. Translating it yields CASTRLAGRDTEAFF.

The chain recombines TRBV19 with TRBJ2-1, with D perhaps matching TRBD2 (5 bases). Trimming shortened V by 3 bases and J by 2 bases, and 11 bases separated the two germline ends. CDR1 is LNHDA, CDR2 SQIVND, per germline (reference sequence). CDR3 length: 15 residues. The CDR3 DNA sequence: TGTGCCAGTAGTATTACCGGGGTCGCCTACAATGAGCAGTTCTTC. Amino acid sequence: CASSITGVAYNEQFF. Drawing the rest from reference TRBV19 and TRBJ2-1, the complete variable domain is DGGITQSPKYLFRKEGQNVTLSCEQNLNHDAMYWYRQDPGQGLRLIYYSQIVNDFQKGDIAEGYSVSREKKESFPLTVTSAQKNPTAFYLCASSITGVAYNEQFFGPGTRLTVL.

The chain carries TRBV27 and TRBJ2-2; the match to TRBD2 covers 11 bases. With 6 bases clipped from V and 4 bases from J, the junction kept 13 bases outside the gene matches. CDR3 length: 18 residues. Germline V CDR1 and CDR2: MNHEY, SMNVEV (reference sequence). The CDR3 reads CASSRWGSLAGGTGELFF. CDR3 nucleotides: TGTGCCAGCAGCAGGTGGGGGTCCCTAGCGGGGGGCACCGGGGAGCTGTTTTTT.

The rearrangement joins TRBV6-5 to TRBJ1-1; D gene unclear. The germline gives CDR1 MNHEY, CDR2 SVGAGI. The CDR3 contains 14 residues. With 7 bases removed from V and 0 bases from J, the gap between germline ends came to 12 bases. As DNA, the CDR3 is TGTGCCAGCATTCCGATGGGCGTGAACACTGAAGCTTTCTTT. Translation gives CASIPMGVNTEAFF.

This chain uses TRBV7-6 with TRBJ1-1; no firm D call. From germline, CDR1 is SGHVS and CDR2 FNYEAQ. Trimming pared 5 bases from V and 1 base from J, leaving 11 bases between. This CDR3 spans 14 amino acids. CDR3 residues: CASSQNSGNTEAFF. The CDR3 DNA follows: TGTGCCAGCAGCCAAAATTCCGGGAACACTGAAGCTTTCTTT. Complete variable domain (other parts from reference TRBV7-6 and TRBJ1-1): GAGVSQSPRYKVTKRGQDVALRCDPISGHVSLYWYRQALGQGPEFLTYFNYEAQQDKSGLPNDRFSAERPEGSISTLTIQRTEQRDSAMYRCASSQNSGNTEAFFGQGTRLTVV.

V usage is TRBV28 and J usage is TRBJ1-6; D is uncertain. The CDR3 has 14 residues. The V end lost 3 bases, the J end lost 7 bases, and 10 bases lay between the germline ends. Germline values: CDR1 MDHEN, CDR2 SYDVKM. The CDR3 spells CASSFSQFNSPLHF. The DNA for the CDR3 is TGTGCCAGCAGTTTCAGTCAGTTCAATTCACCCCTCCACTTT. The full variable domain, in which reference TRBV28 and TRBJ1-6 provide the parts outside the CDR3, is DVKVTQSSRYLVKRTGEKVFLECVQDMDHENMFWYRQDPGLGLRLIYFSYDVKMKEKGDIPEGYSVSREKKERFSLILESASTNQTSMYLCASSFSQFNSPLHFGNGTRLTVT.